The 29 T cell receptor beta chains given below trace back to one sample, sequenced in a study of PD-L1 blockade in urothelial cancer. The table came from immunoSEQ multiplex PCR; TCRdb's copy has only in-frame clones and leaves some out. The table has 58,000 or so clones, about 86% seen once. Sequenced material: PBMCs, taken around atezolizumab (anti-PD-L1) treatment. Source of these receptors: a man aged 45-60 years with urothelial cancer.

This chain uses TRBV4-1 with TRBJ1-6, with 7 nucleotides matching TRBD1. CDR1 MGHRA and CDR2 YSYEKL come from the germline V gene. The CDR3 has 13 residues. With V trimmed by 3 bases and J by 7 bases, 0 bases remained unmatched. The chain's CDR3 is CASSQGQNSPLHF. DNA for the CDR3: TGCGCCAGCAGCCAGGGACAGAATTCACCCCTCCACTTT.

The chain is built from TRBV27 and TRBJ2-3; 10 bases align to TRBD2. The V gene end was trimmed by 4 bases and the J gene end by 3 bases; junction bases not matched to a gene: 7. CDR1 is MNHEY, CDR2 SMNVEV, per germline (reference sequence). This CDR3 contains 16 residues. The CDR3 nucleotides are TGTGCCAGCAGTTCGGCAGCGGGAGGGCCGACAGATACGCAGTATTTT. Its translation is CASSSAAGGPTDTQYF.

V is TRBV18 and J is TRBJ2-1; maybe TRBD2 (5 bases). Germline CDR1 and CDR2: KGHSH and LQKENI. The CDR3 is made up of 15 amino acids. Trimming stripped 7 bases from V and 2 bases from J, with 15 bases between. The CDR3, as DNA: TGTGCCAGCTACCCCTCGCGGGCGACCTACAATGAGCAGTTCTTC. This encodes CASYPSRATYNEQFF.

This clone was picked up one time. The J gene is TRBJ1-1, the V gene TRBV18; D might be TRBD1 (6 bases). The V gene lost 3 bases and the J gene lost 2 bases, with 13 bases spanning the gap. The CDR3 has 15 amino acids. In germline, CDR1 is KGHSH, CDR2 LQKENI. The CDR3 DNA follows: TGTGCCAGCTCACCCTCTGCACAGGGCAACACTGAAGCTTTCTTT. This translates into CASSPSAQGNTEAFF.

The CDR3, as DNA: TGTGCCAGCAGTTTATCAGGGGTCGGGAAACGTTACACCGGGGAGCTGTTTTTT. Protein product: CASSLSGVGKRYTGELFF. This chain links TRBV28 with TRBJ2-2, with D perhaps matching TRBD1 (6 bases). Germline values: CDR1 MDHEN, CDR2 SYDVKM. Trimming cost V 1 base and J 3 bases, with 18 bases left between them. This CDR3 contains 18 residues.

This sequence joins TRBV4-1 and TRBJ2-3, with 13 bases matching TRBD2. This CDR3 is built from 19 residues. Germline trimming cut 0 bases from V and 14 bases from J; bases unmatched to any gene: 20. In germline, CDR1 is MGHRA, CDR2 YSYEKL. As DNA, the CDR3 is TGCGCCAGCAGCCAAGATCCCCCGGGACTAGCGGGAATGGAGGCCCCGCGGTATTTT. It codes for CASSQDPPGLAGMEAPRYF.

The chain links TRBV9 to TRBJ1-5, with 7 positions matching TRBD1. Germline CDR1 is SGDLS and CDR2 is YYNGEE. Trimming cost V 2 bases and J 5 bases; bases outside gene matches: 7. This CDR3 region has 15 residues. The CDR3 sequence is CASSVAGQAYQPQHF. The CDR3 nucleotides read TGTGCCAGCAGCGTCGCCGGACAGGCTTATCAGCCCCAGCATTTT.

J is TRBJ2-1 and V is TRBV28; a possible D gene is TRBD2 (6 bases). V was cut by 5 bases and J by 8 bases, with 13 bases left in between. Germline values: CDR1 MDHEN, CDR2 SYDVKM. CDR3 length: 13 amino acids. The CDR3 loop is CASSPIREDEQFF. The CDR3 region has the DNA TGTGCCAGCAGTCCCATCAGGGAGGATGAGCAGTTCTTC.

The CDR3 is CASSTQGANQPQHF. CDR3 nucleotide sequence: TGTGCCAGCTCGACACAGGGGGCCAATCAGCCCCAGCATTTT. The chain combines TRBV18 with TRBJ1-5; 9 nucleotides align to TRBD1. The V and J ends lost 6 bases and 3 bases, in that order; junction bases with no gene match: 3. The CDR3 totals 14 residues. Germline lookup yields CDR1 KGHSH and CDR2 LQKENI.

This chain uses TRBV6-6 with TRBJ1-2, with D hard to call. CDR1 and CDR2 (germline): MNHNY, SVGAGI (reference sequence). With 2 bases removed from V and 6 bases from J, the gap between germline ends came to 16 bases. CDR3 length: 15 residues. The CDR3 nucleotides are TGTGCCAGCAGTTACGTTAGGAGCCCAACCCATGGCTACACCTTC. It specifies CASSYVRSPTHGYTF.

This clone showed up just once. The rearrangement uses TRBV9 and TRBJ2-4, with TRBD2 identical over 14 bases. J lost 1 base, V lost 0 bases, and 6 bases had no gene match. The CDR3 sequence is 19 residues long. Germline V gene sequence: CDR1 SGDLS, CDR2 YYNGEE. CDR3 residues: CASSVAGLAGEGAKNIQYF. CDR3 sequence (DNA): TGTGCCAGCAGCGTAGCGGGACTAGCGGGAGAGGGGGCCAAAAACATTCAGTACTTC.

This chain links TRBV9 with TRBJ2-3; D uncertain. The CDR3 length is 11 residues. Germline CDR1 reads SGDLS; CDR2 reads YYNGEE. The V and J ends lost 4 bases and 6 bases respectively, with 6 bases between them. The CDR3 DNA reads TGTGCCAGCAGCCAACGGGATACGCAGTATTTT. Protein product: CASSQRDTQYF. Drawing the rest from reference TRBV9 and TRBJ2-3, the complete variable domain is DSGVTQTPKHLITATGQRVTLRCSPRSGDLSVYWYQQSLDQGLQFLIQYYNGEERAKGNILERFSAQQFPDLHSELNLSSLELGDSALYFCASSQRDTQYFGPGTRLTVL.

The V call is TRBV28, the J call TRBJ1-3; D is possibly TRBD1 (6 bases). The CDR3 totals 15 residues. Germline CDR1 reads MDHEN; CDR2 reads SYDVKM. The germline V and J ends were trimmed by 5 bases and 4 bases, with 15 bases remaining between them. The CDR3 bases are TGTGCCAGCAGTCCAGGGACATACAAGGGAAACACCATATATTTT. Encoded protein: CASSPGTYKGNTIYF.

Written as DNA, the CDR3 is TGTGCCAGTAGTGCGGGCGACAGGGAATACGGCTACACCTTC. Its protein product is CASSAGDREYGYTF. The chain links TRBV19 to TRBJ1-2; 7 bases fit TRBD1. Germline CDR1 is LNHDA and CDR2 is SQIVND (reference sequence). The CDR3 length is 14 residues. V lost 5 bases to trimming and J lost 8 bases; unmatched junction nucleotides: 11.

This clone was recorded a few times. The V gene is TRBV5-1, the J gene TRBJ1-5, with 7 bases that match TRBD1. Trimming at V came to 4 bases and at J to 7 bases, leaving 8 bases not matched to a gene. Germline V gives CDR1 SGHRS, CDR2 YFSETQ. CDR3 length: 14 amino acids. CDR3 residues: CASSTGTEGQPQHF. The CDR3 DNA follows: TGCGCCAGCAGCACAGGGACAGAGGGCCAGCCCCAGCATTTT.

V is TRBV5-4 and J is TRBJ1-1; D uncertain. CDR1 and CDR2 (germline): SGHNT, YYREEE (reference sequence). The CDR3 totals 14 residues. The ends were cut back, 0 bases at V and 2 bases at J, with 8 bases in the middle. This CDR3 reads CASSLERTNTEAFF. The CDR3 nucleotides are TGTGCCAGCAGCTTGGAGCGTACTAACACTGAAGCTTTCTTT.

V usage is TRBV6-1 and J usage is TRBJ1-2; possible D gene TRBD1, 5 bases. Per the germline V gene, CDR1 is MNHNS and CDR2 is SASEGT. V was trimmed by 7 bases and J by 0 bases, leaving 12 bases between them. This CDR3 spans 14 amino acids. CDR3 sequence (DNA): TGTGCCAGCACCCCAGGGTATTCTAACTATGGCTACACCTTC. This gives the protein CASTPGYSNYGYTF.

This clone was recorded once. V gene TRBV27 combines with J gene TRBJ2-2; 7 nucleotides align to TRBD1. This CDR3 has 19 amino acids. Germline CDR1 reads MNHEY; CDR2 reads SMNVEV (reference sequence). After removal of 3 bases from V and 0 bases from J, the junction contained 13 bases not matched to a gene. The CDR3, as DNA: TGTGCCAGCAGTTTGGGCTGGCCAGGGGGTTCTACGAACACCGGGGAGCTGTTTTTT. It encodes CASSLGWPGGSTNTGELFF.

The chain carries TRBV11-2 and TRBJ1-5; D unresolved. CDR1 is SGHAT, CDR2 FQNNGV, per germline. Trimming removed 1 base at V and 7 bases at J, with 8 bases between. The CDR3 is made up of 13 amino acids. CDR3 residues: CASSLVLGQPQHF. CDR3 DNA: TGTGCCAGCAGCTTAGTTCTGGGCCAGCCCCAGCATTTT.

The chain employs TRBV7-6 and TRBJ2-1, with 12 bases identical to TRBD2. CDR3 length: 18 residues. V was clipped by 6 bases and J by 5 bases; unmatched bases: 14. Germline V gene sequence: CDR1 SGHVS, CDR2 FNYEAQ. The CDR3 loop is CASSPIINRLAGDNEQFF. CDR3 DNA sequence: TGTGCCAGCAGTCCGATTATTAACCGACTAGCGGGAGACAATGAGCAGTTCTTC.

The V call is TRBV18, the J call TRBJ2-3; 9 bases fit TRBD2. Germline trimming cut 0 bases from V and 0 bases from J; bases unmatched to any gene: 4. The CDR3 runs 17 residues. Germline V gene sequence: CDR1 KGHSH, CDR2 LQKENI. Here the CDR3 DNA reads TGTGCCAGCTCACCACCGGTAGCGGGAGCTAGCACAGATACGCAGTATTTT. It yields the protein CASSPPVAGASTDTQYF.

This chain connects TRBV11-1 to TRBJ1-4; D not resolved. The CDR3 extends over 14 amino acids. V lost 5 bases and J 8 bases, leaving 15 bases between the germline ends. Germline loops: CDR1 SGHAT, CDR2 FQDESV (reference sequence). This CDR3 reads CASSGSRVWEKLFF. The DNA of the CDR3 is TGTGCCAGCAGCGGCTCGAGGGTTTGGGAAAAACTGTTTTTT.

The V gene is TRBV7-2, the J gene TRBJ2-7, with D maybe TRBD2 (6 bases). Trimming shortened V by 2 bases and J by 3 bases, and 17 bases separated the two germline ends. This CDR3 is 16 amino acids long. Germline values: CDR1 SGHTA, CDR2 FQGNSA. The CDR3: CASSLSGWEALYEQYF. The DNA for the CDR3 is TGTGCCAGCAGCTTATCTGGGTGGGAGGCCCTCTACGAGCAGTACTTC.

The chain has TRBV14 and TRBJ2-1, with D maybe TRBD1 (6 bases). The germline V gene has CDR1 SGHDN and CDR2 FVKESK. Trimming left V 4 bases short and J 7 bases short, with 17 bases between. The CDR3 is 15 amino acids. CDR3 nucleotides: TGTGCCAGCAGCCCTAGGCCCCAAGGGGGAAATGAGCAGTTCTTC. Translated: CASSPRPQGGNEQFF.

The chain recombines TRBV9 with TRBJ1-2; weak D call: TRBD1 (6 bases). The CDR3 loop spans 15 amino acids. The germline gives CDR1 SGDLS, CDR2 YYNGEE. V dropped 3 bases and J dropped 7 bases, with 19 bases sitting between them. This CDR3 is CASSGKTAGAGGYTF. For the CDR3, the DNA is TGTGCCAGCAGCGGAAAGACGGCAGGGGCAGGTGGCTACACCTTC.

The CDR3 here is CAWRGTRSYNEQFF. Here the CDR3 DNA reads TGTGCCTGGAGGGGGACTAGGTCCTACAATGAGCAGTTCTTC. The gene calls are TRBV30 and TRBJ2-1; 8 bases match TRBD2. The germline CDR1 and CDR2 sequences are GTSNPN and SVGIG (reference sequence). J gave up 1 base and V 3 bases, and 2 bases lay outside the gene matches. The CDR3 has 14 amino acids. Filled out from reference TRBV30 and TRBJ2-1, the complete variable domain reads SQTIHQWPATLVQPVGSPLSLECTVEGTSNPNLYWYRQAAGRGLQLLFYSVGIGQISSEVPQNLSASRPQDRQFILSSKKLLLSDSGFYLCAWRGTRSYNEQFFGPGTRLTVL.

This sequence joins TRBV18 and TRBJ2-7, with TRBD1 matching 7 bases. With 6 bases clipped from V and 7 bases from J, the junction kept 9 bases outside the gene matches. The length of the CDR3 is 13 residues. In germline, CDR1 is KGHSH, CDR2 LQKENI. The CDR3 sequence is CASSPRQGGEQYF. The CDR3 DNA follows: TGTGCCAGCTCCCCCCGACAGGGCGGGGAGCAGTACTTC.

The chain employs TRBV6-1 and TRBJ2-1, with a tentative D call TRBD2 (5 bases). The CDR3 is made up of 14 amino acids. V was clipped by 6 bases and J by 2 bases, with 11 bases between them. Germline CDR1 is MNHNS and CDR2 is SASEGT. CDR3 loop: CASRQAEPYNEQFF. CDR3 nucleotide sequence: TGTGCCAGCAGACAAGCGGAACCCTACAATGAGCAGTTCTTC.

V and J are TRBV7-2 and TRBJ2-1, with D tentatively TRBD1 (5 bases). Germline values: CDR1 SGHTA, CDR2 FQGNSA. The V gene lost 0 bases and the J gene lost 0 bases, with 9 bases spanning the gap. The CDR3 has 16 residues. CDR3 bases: TGTGCCAGCAGCTTAGCAGGGGCAATCTCCTACAATGAGCAGTTCTTC. Protein product: CASSLAGAISYNEQFF.